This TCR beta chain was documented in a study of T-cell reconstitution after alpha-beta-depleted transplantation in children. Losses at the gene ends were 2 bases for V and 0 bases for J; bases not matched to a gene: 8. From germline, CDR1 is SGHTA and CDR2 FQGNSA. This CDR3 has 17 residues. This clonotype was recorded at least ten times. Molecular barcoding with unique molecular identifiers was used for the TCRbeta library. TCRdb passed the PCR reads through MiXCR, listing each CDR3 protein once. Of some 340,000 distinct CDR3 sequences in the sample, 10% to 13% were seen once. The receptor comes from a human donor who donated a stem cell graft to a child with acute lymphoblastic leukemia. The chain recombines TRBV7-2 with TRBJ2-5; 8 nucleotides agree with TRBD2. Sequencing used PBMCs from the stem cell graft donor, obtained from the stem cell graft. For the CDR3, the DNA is TGTGCCAGCAGCTTAATGAGACTAGCGCGGTACCAAGAGACCCAGTACTTC. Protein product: CASSLMRLARYQETQYF.